These T cell receptor beta chains were read from a single sample in a study of shared clonotypes between healthy human individuals. Using immunoSEQ multiplex PCR, the repertoire was profiled, and TCRdb retains in-frame clones only, with some absent. The data show about 490,000 clones, 76% seen once. Sequencing was done on a sample of PBMCs. The source is a woman aged 40 to 50 in good health. Some clones in this sample may be carry-over from other donors' samples. Each CDR3 is given with its conserved first and last residue. D genes are given only for firm matches. Clone size is not always given. Where it is, it says once, few, many or a class for expanded clones.

V	size	length	D	J	DNA	CDR3
TRBV11-2	NA	12	NA	TRBJ2-7	TGTGCCAGCAGCTTAGCGGGCTACGAGCAGTACTTC	CASSLAGYEQYF
TRBV7-9	NA	14	NA	TRBJ1-2	TGTGCCAGCAGCCTTGGAGGGGATCCGTGGGGCTACACCTTC	CASSLGGDPWGYTF
TRBV5-6	NA	14	TRBD2	TRBJ2-7	TGTGCCAGCAGCCAGGGACTAGCGAGTCGCGAGCAGTACTTC	CASSQGLASREQYF
TRBV10-3	NA	14	TRBD2	TRBJ2-1	TGTGCCATCAGTGGACTAGCTCCCAACAATGAGCAGTTCTTC	CAISGLAPNNEQFF
TRBV28	NA	15	TRBD2	TRBJ2-7	TGTGCCAGCAGTCCCCCGACTAGCAGATTCTACGAGCAGTACTTC	CASSPPTSRFYEQYF
TRBV11-3	NA	15	NA	TRBJ2-1	TGTGCCAGCAGCGAGCCGGGAATTGAAGCCAATGAGCAGTTCTTC	CASSEPGIEANEQFF
TRBV28	few	13	NA	TRBJ2-7	TGTGCCGCCCCTCGGGTGCCCTCCTACGAGCAGTACTTC	CAAPRVPSYEQYF
TRBV7-3	medium-sized	13	TRBD1	TRBJ1-6	TGTGCCAGCAGCACGGGACAGAATTCACCCCTCCACTTT	CASSTGQNSPLHF
TRBV2	NA	15	NA	TRBJ1-5	TGTGCCAGCAGTGAGGGAGGGTTCCGCAATCAGCCCCAGCATTTT	CASSEGGFRNQPQHF
TRBV7-2	once	17	NA	TRBJ1-5	TGTGCCAGCAGCTGGCTAGGGACCGGCCGAAGCAATCAGCCCCAGCATTTT	CASSWLGTGRSNQPQHF
TRBV30	NA	14	NA	TRBJ2-7	TGTGCCTGGCACCTGGCGGGGATCTCCTACGAGCAGTACTTC	CAWHLAGISYEQYF
TRBV10-3	NA	14	NA	TRBJ2-7	TGTGCCATCAGCCCAGGGTGGAACTCCTACGAGCAGTACTTC	CAISPGWNSYEQYF
TRBV27	NA	14	TRBD2	TRBJ2-7	TGTGCCAGCAGTTCGGCGGGAGGGGCGGGGGAGCAGTACTTC	CASSSAGGAGEQYF
TRBV27	NA	17	NA	TRBJ2-2	TGTGCCAGCAGTCCAATGTTCAGAAAGTCTTTATCCGGGGAGCTGTTTTTT	CASSPMFRKSLSGELFF
TRBV6-1	NA	14	TRBD2	TRBJ2-3	TGTGCCAGCAGTAGGGAGGGACGGACAGATACGCAGTATTTT	CASSREGRTDTQYF
TRBV5-1	NA	18	TRBD1	TRBJ1-2	TGCGCCAGCAGCTTGGGCCCTAATCGACAGGGGGTTAACTATGGCTACACCTTC	CASSLGPNRQGVNYGYTF
TRBV18	NA	17	TRBD1	TRBJ1-1	TGTGCCAGCTCACCACCGCCCCCAAGGACAGGGAACACTGAAGCTTTCTTT	CASSPPPPRTGNTEAFF
TRBV7-8	NA	14	TRBD2	TRBJ2-1	TGTGCCAGCAGCTTAGGACTAGCGGGCGGAACGGGGTTCTTC	CASSLGLAGGTGFF
TRBV6-5	NA	14	TRBD2	TRBJ2-5	TGTGCCAGCAGCCGACTAGCAGGAGGAGAGACCCAGTACTTC	CASSRLAGGETQYF
TRBV5-1	once	14	NA	TRBJ1-1	TGCGCCAGCACCGGCAGCTTTATGAACACTGAAGCTTTCTTT	CASTGSFMNTEAFF
TRBV7-6	few	14	NA	TRBJ2-5	TGTGCCAGCAGCTTAGGACGGAGGGGGGAGACCCAGTACTTC	CASSLGRRGETQYF
TRBV29-1	NA	15	TRBD2	TRBJ2-3	TGCAGCAACAGGGGGAGACTAGCGGGGTCAGATACGCAGTATTTT	CSNRGRLAGSDTQYF
TRBV5-1	NA	14	NA	TRBJ1-2	TGCGCCAGCAGCTTCGGACCGGAAAACTATGGCTACACCTTC	CASSFGPENYGYTF
TRBV19	NA	13	NA	TRBJ2-4	TGTGCCAGTAGGGCCCAGGGGATCAACATTCAGTACTTC	CASRAQGINIQYF
TRBV4-1	NA	16	NA	TRBJ1-2	TGCGCCAGCAGCCTCACCCCGGGCGTCCTGGCCTATGGCTACACCTTC	CASSLTPGVLAYGYTF
TRBV5-6	NA	14	NA	TRBJ1-1	TGTGCCAGCAGGACGTCAGGTCTACACACTGAAGCTTTCTTT	CASRTSGLHTEAFF
TRBV7-8	NA	14	NA	TRBJ1-2	TGTGCCAGCAGCTTAGGGCTTACAACGGGTGGCTACACCTTC	CASSLGLTTGGYTF
TRBV18	once	13	NA	TRBJ2-7	TGTGCCAGCTCACCCAATCGCGATAATGAGCAGTACTTC	CASSPNRDNEQYF
TRBV29-1	NA	14	TRBD1	TRBJ2-5	TGCAGCGTTGAGGGAGCAGGGGGATGGGAGTCCCAGTACTTC	CSVEGAGGWESQYF
TRBV7-2	once	15	NA	TRBJ2-1	TGTGCCAGCAGCCAAGACTACAGCTCCTACAATGAGCAGTTCTTC	CASSQDYSSYNEQFF
TRBV14	NA	13	NA	TRBJ2-5	TGTGCCAGCAGCCAAGTGGGTCGGGAGACCCAGTACTTC	CASSQVGRETQYF
TRBV21-1	NA	16	NA	TRBJ1-5	TGTGCCAGCAGCAAAGGACAGGGTAAGAGCAATCAGCCCCAGCATTTT	CASSKGQGKSNQPQHF
TRBV11-2	NA	13	NA	TRBJ1-2	TGTGCCAGCAGCTTATGGGGGGGCTATGGCTACACCTTC	CASSLWGGYGYTF
TRBV29-1	NA	11	NA	TRBJ2-2	TGCAGCGCAGGGGTAGGCGGGGAGCTGTTTTTT	CSAGVGGELFF
TRBV7-8	NA	14	NA	TRBJ2-6	TGTGCCAGCAGCTCCTTGGACGGCGGCCACGTCCTGACTTTC	CASSSLDGGHVLTF
TRBV4-2	NA	15	NA	TRBJ1-1	TGTGCCAGCAGCCAAGGGCGGGGGCGAAGCACTGAAGCTTTCTTT	CASSQGRGRSTEAFF
TRBV27	NA	13	NA	TRBJ2-7	TGTGCCAGCAGTGTCCCAGGGGTTCACGAGCAGTACTTC	CASSVPGVHEQYF
TRBV11-1	NA	14	NA	TRBJ2-1	TGTGCCAGCAGCCCCGGGCCAATCCCAAATGAGCAGTTCTTC	CASSPGPIPNEQFF
TRBV4-2	NA	17	TRBD1	TRBJ2-1	TGTGCCAGCAGCCAACATCGACCGGGACAGGGGGCGGGAGAGCAGTTCTTC	CASSQHRPGQGAGEQFF
TRBV19	few	15	NA	TRBJ2-2	TGTGCCAGTAGTATGGTCCAGGGGAGTGCCGGGGAGCTGTTTTTT	CASSMVQGSAGELFF
TRBV28	NA	16	NA	TRBJ1-1	TGTGCCGGAGGGGCTAAACCCGGCCAGGGCTTCACTGAAGCTTTCTTT	CAGGAKPGQGFTEAFF
TRBV27	NA	13	NA	TRBJ2-7	TGTGCCAGCAGTTTGGTAGGATCCTACGAGCAGTACTTC	CASSLVGSYEQYF
TRBV7-2	NA	15	NA	TRBJ1-1	TGTGCCAGCAGCACCTACAGGGACCTGAACACTGAAGCTTTCTTT	CASSTYRDLNTEAFF
TRBV5-4	NA	15	TRBD1	TRBJ2-2	TGTGCCAGCAGCTTCAGACAGGGCGTCACCGGGGAGCTGTTTTTT	CASSFRQGVTGELFF
TRBV5-4	few	15	TRBD1	TRBJ2-7	TGTGCCAGCAGCTTTCTGGACAGGCGCCCCTACGAGCAGTACTTC	CASSFLDRRPYEQYF
TRBV30	many	18	TRBD1	TRBJ1-2	TGTGCCTGGAGTGTTACTCCGATCAGGACAGGGAGCGGATATGGCTACACCTTC	CAWSVTPIRTGSGYGYTF
TRBV5-1	once	19	TRBD2	TRBJ2-7	TGCGCCAGCAGCTTCGGACTAGCGGGAGTTGATTGGGGTTCCTACGAGCAGTACTTC	CASSFGLAGVDWGSYEQYF
TRBV19	NA	15	NA	TRBJ1-2	TGTGCCAGTACCCCATACCGGGACAATAACTATGGCTACACCTTC	CASTPYRDNNYGYTF
TRBV9	NA	13	NA	TRBJ2-2	TGTGCCAGCAGCGACCCCCACACCGGGGAGCTGTTTTTT	CASSDPHTGELFF
TRBV27	NA	16	NA	TRBJ1-5	TGTGCCAGCAGTTTGGGCGGGCGGTATAGCAATCAGCCCCAGCATTTT	CASSLGGRYSNQPQHF
TRBV4-3	NA	15	NA	TRBJ1-1	TGCGCCAGCAGCCAAGTGGGGCAGGGATGGACTGAAGCTTTCTTT	CASSQVGQGWTEAFF
TRBV19	NA	12	TRBD2	TRBJ2-1	TGTGCCAGTAGTACCAGCGGGGGGGAGCAGTTCTTC	CASSTSGGEQFF
TRBV19	NA	15	TRBD1	TRBJ2-3	TGTGCCAGTAGTTCGGGACAGGGGGTAGGGGATACGCAGTATTTT	CASSSGQGVGDTQYF
TRBV18	few	16	NA	TRBJ1-3	TGTGCCAGCTCACCACCCGGCATTCGCTCTGGAAACACCATATATTTT	CASSPPGIRSGNTIYF
TRBV7-3	many	15	NA	TRBJ1-2	TGTGCCAGCAGCTCCGTTCCGGGGGATTTTGATGGCTACACCTTC	CASSSVPGDFDGYTF
TRBV2	NA	14	NA	TRBJ1-2	TGTGCCAGCAGTCCCCGGACAGCTAACTATGGCTACACCTTC	CASSPRTANYGYTF
TRBV7-2	NA	14	TRBD1	TRBJ1-1	TGTGCCAGCAGCTTACAGGGGGCGAGGACTGAAGCTTTCTTT	CASSLQGARTEAFF
TRBV7-8	NA	17	TRBD1	TRBJ1-5	TGTGCCAGCAGCCCCCGGGACAGGCGCTATAGCAATCAGCCCCAGCATTTT	CASSPRDRRYSNQPQHF
TRBV4-3	NA	17	NA	TRBJ2-1	TGCGCCAGCAGCCAAGATTGGTTGGCGGGACACTACAATGAGCAGTTCTTC	CASSQDWLAGHYNEQFF
TRBV7-2	NA	16	TRBD2	TRBJ2-3	TGTGCCAGCAGCTTACTTAGCGGGAGGGCCATAGATACGCAGTATTTT	CASSLLSGRAIDTQYF